These 9 T cell receptor beta chains came from one sample sequenced in a study of cytomegalovirus exposure and HLA in healthy donors. The PCR used 60 Vbeta and 13 Jbeta primers. Assay used: immunoSEQ multiplex PCR; TCRdb lists only in-frame clones, some missing. The table records 100,000 to 150,000 clones, approximately 77% of them present only once. The specimen was PBMCs. Every receptor here comes from a woman between 40 and 50 years old in good health and CMV-seronegative.

The rearrangement joins TRBV5-1 to TRBJ1-4, with TRBD1 identical over 7 bases. The CDR3 contains 14 residues. Per germline, CDR1 SGHRS and CDR2 YFSETQ. The junction had 9 bases not matched to a gene; V was cut back by 5 bases and J by 8 bases. The CDR3 spells CASRETGIGEKLFF. The CDR3 bases are TGCGCCAGCAGGGAGACAGGGATCGGAGAAAAACTGTTTTTT.

CDR3 coding DNA: TGCAGCGTTGAAGGGGGGGGAGCTGGAAACACCATATATTTT. It specifies CSVEGGGAGNTIYF. The genes are TRBV29-1 and TRBJ1-3; D possibly corresponds to TRBD1 (5 bases). V shed 1 base and J shed 2 bases, with 9 bases lying between them. Looked up from germline, CDR1 is SQVTM and CDR2 is ANQGSEA. CDR3 size: 14 residues.

The chain couples TRBV4-3 to TRBJ1-2; D remains unclear. Germline-derived CDR1 and CDR2 are LGHNA and YSLEER. Between the trimmed V and J ends, which lost 0 bases and 5 bases, there was a span of 16 bases. The CDR3 is 16 residues long. CDR3 protein: CASSQEGGRNLYGYTF. Written as DNA, the CDR3 is TGCGCCAGCAGCCAAGAAGGAGGCAGGAATCTTTATGGCTACACCTTC.

This clone was recorded only once. The CDR3 sequence is CASSFGGVETDTQYF. CDR3 coding DNA: TGTGCCAGCAGTTTTGGGGGGGTTGAGACAGATACGCAGTATTTT. The chain carries TRBV28 and TRBJ2-3; TRBD2 agrees at 7 bases. The CDR3 covers 15 residues. The ends lost 3 bases at V and 3 bases at J; junction bases unmatched: 6. Germline V gives CDR1 MDHEN, CDR2 SYDVKM.

The rearrangement joins TRBV7-8 to TRBJ1-5; the match to TRBD1 covers 11 bases. Per germline, CDR1 SGHVS and CDR2 FQNEAQ. J lost 6 bases, V lost 5 bases, and 6 bases had no gene match. CDR3 length: 15 amino acids. CDR3 sequence reads: CASSPGQGASQPQHF. The CDR3 region has the DNA TGTGCCAGCAGCCCAGGACAGGGGGCGAGTCAGCCCCAGCATTTT.

V usage is TRBV5-4 and J usage is TRBJ2-5, with D maybe TRBD2 (5 bases). CDR1 and CDR2 (germline): SGHNT, YYREEE (reference sequence). V was shortened by 4 bases and J by 0 bases, with 16 bases between the two germline ends. The CDR3 extends over 16 amino acids. The CDR3 nucleotides read TGTGCCAGCAGCCCGAGACCGAGGGTGAACCAAGAGACCCAGTACTTC. Encoded protein: CASSPRPRVNQETQYF. Variable domain in full (rest from reference TRBV5-4 and TRBJ2-5): ETGVTQSPTHLIKTRGQQVTLRCSSQSGHNTVSWYQQALGQGPQFIFQYYREEENGRGNFPPRFSGLQFPNYSSELNVNALELDDSALYLCASSPRPRVNQETQYFGPGTRLLVL.

The chain combines TRBV9 with TRBJ1-6, with TRBD1 matching 8 bases. With V trimmed by 2 bases and J by 7 bases, 5 bases remained unmatched. This CDR3 region has 15 residues. The germline CDR1 and CDR2 sequences are SGDLS and YYNGEE. DNA of the CDR3: TGTGCCAGCAGCGTCCAGGGGGCGCGGAATTCACCCCTCCACTTT. Translated, it gives CASSVQGARNSPLHF.

The chain links TRBV28 to TRBJ2-7, with 7 bases identical to TRBD1. V lost 7 bases and J lost 7; bases outside the gene matches: 10. This CDR3 is built from 13 residues. From germline, CDR1 is MDHEN and CDR2 SYDVKM. The CDR3 DNA is TGTGCCAGCACTGACAGGGATTTGAGAGAGCAGTACTTC. Its protein product is CASTDRDLREQYF.

This clone has only one observation. The J gene is TRBJ1-6, the V gene TRBV2, with TRBD1 matching over 8 bases. CDR1 and CDR2 (germline): SNHLY, FYNNEI. CDR3 length equals 16 residues. After removal of 6 bases from V and 5 bases from J, the junction contained 9 bases not matched to a gene. The CDR3 bases are TGTGCCAGCAGATTGATTCAGGGGGCAGATAATTCACCCCTCCACTTT. As protein: CASRLIQGADNSPLHF.